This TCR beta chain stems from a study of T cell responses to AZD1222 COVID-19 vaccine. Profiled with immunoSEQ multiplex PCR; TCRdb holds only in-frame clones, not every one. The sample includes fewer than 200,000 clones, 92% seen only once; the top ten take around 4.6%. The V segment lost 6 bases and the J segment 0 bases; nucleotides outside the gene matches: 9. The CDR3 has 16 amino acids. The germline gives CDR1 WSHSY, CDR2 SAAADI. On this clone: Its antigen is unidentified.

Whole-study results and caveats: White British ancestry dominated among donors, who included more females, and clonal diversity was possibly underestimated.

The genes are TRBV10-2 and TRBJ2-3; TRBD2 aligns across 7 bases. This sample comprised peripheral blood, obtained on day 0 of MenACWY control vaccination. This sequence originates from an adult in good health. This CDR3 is CASRRASGLSTDTQYF. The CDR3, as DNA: TGCGCCAGCAGGAGGGCTAGCGGCTTGAGCACAGATACGCAGTATTTT.